These 5 T cell receptor beta chains were sequenced from one sample in a study of blood T cell repertoires in COVID-19 (dated by TCRdb to the early 2020s). Library construction relied on the immunoSEQ multiplex PCR assay. TCRdb mirrors the immuneACCESS table, restricted to in-frame sequences. Some clones are absent from its copies; in checked studies, under half trace to an unresolved V gene, and the reason for the others is unknown. This sample gives about 230,000 clones in total; roughly 80% of them show up just once. Of the sample, roughly 7.9% falls within the top ten clones. Sequenced material: peripheral blood. The source of these receptors is an elderly woman with acute or convalescent COVID-19.

The V gene is TRBV19, the J gene TRBJ1-1, with 7 bases aligning to TRBD1. Germline CDR1 and CDR2: LNHDA and SQIVND (reference sequence). The ends lost 1 base at V and 7 bases at J; junction bases unmatched: 6. The CDR3 loop spans 14 amino acids. For the CDR3, the DNA is TGTGCCAGTAGTATAGCTGGGACAGACCGTGAAGCTTTCTTT. Its translation: CASSIAGTDREAFF. The whole variable domain, remainder taken from reference TRBV19 and TRBJ1-1, is DGGITQSPKYLFRKEGQNVTLSCEQNLNHDAMYWYRQDPGQGLRLIYYSQIVNDFQKGDIAEGYSVSREKKESFPLTVTSAQKNPTAFYLCASSIAGTDREAFFGQGTRLTVV.

V and J are TRBV7-8 and TRBJ2-5; 12 bases fit TRBD2. After removal of 2 bases from V and 0 bases from J, the junction contained 4 bases not matched to a gene. Germline CDR1 and CDR2: SGHVS and FQNEAQ. The CDR3 contains 17 residues. This CDR3 is CASSLRLAGGYQETQYF. In DNA, the CDR3 is TGTGCCAGCAGCTTACGTCTAGCGGGGGGGTACCAAGAGACCCAGTACTTC. The full variable domain, in which reference TRBV7-8 and TRBJ2-5 provide the parts outside the CDR3, is GAGVSQSPRYKVAKRGQDVALRCDPISGHVSLFWYQQALGQGPEFLTYFQNEAQLDKSGLPSDRFFAERPEGSVSTLKIQRTQQEDSAVYLCASSLRLAGGYQETQYFGPGTRLLVL.

V usage is TRBV19 and J usage is TRBJ2-7, with 10 bases that match TRBD2. CDR3 size: 16 residues. Losses at the gene ends were 7 bases for V and 2 bases for J; bases not matched to a gene: 11. Germline V lookup: CDR1 LNHDA, CDR2 SQIVND (reference sequence). CDR3 sequence (DNA): TGTGCCAGTACCAGAAGCGGGGGACTAGCGACCTACGAGCAGTACTTC. Translation gives CASTRSGGLATYEQYF. Based on the CDR3 plus reference TRBV19 and TRBJ2-7, the full variable domain is DGGITQSPKYLFRKEGQNVTLSCEQNLNHDAMYWYRQDPGQGLRLIYYSQIVNDFQKGDIAEGYSVSREKKESFPLTVTSAQKNPTAFYLCASTRSGGLATYEQYFGPGTRLTVT.

Comment on this clone: A junction boundary mismatches the germline segment, possibly from a read error. This chain uses TRBV5-1 with TRBJ2-7, with a weak D call TRBD2 (5 bases). Per the germline V gene, CDR1 is SGHRS and CDR2 is YFSETQ. The CDR3 covers 11 residues. The CDR3 nucleotides read TGCGCCAGCAGCGGGGAGCTTAGAACACACTTC. Translated, it gives CASSGELRTHF.

There are a few counts of this clone. The CDR3 sequence is CASSPSVRGELFF. In DNA, the CDR3 is TGTGCCAGCAGTCCCTCAGTCAGGGGGGAGCTGTTTTTT. This chain links TRBV6-2 or TRBV6-3 with TRBJ2-2; D remains unclear. Germline values: CDR1 MNHEY, CDR2 SVGEGT. The CDR3 contains 13 residues. The V and J ends lost 5 bases and 8 bases respectively, with 12 bases between them.